Sequencing of this TCR beta chain was carried out in a study of cytomegalovirus exposure and HLA in healthy donors. Study as a whole: Unique TCRs numbering around 85 million, obtained from HLA-typed donors, made up an early data release.

Trimming stripped 3 bases from V and 6 bases from J, with 14 bases between. This CDR3 spans 13 amino acids. Germline V gene lookup returns CDR1 GTSNPN and CDR2 SVGIG (reference sequence). Use of 60 Vbeta and 13 Jbeta primers characterized the PCR. The table came from immunoSEQ multiplex PCR; TCRdb's copy has only in-frame clones and leaves some out. The sample lists 150,000 to 200,000 clones, roughly 71% occurring once. Study-wide results and limits: In vitro confirmation showed three CMV-associated chains to be CMV antigen specific. Later, an analysis showed that TCR beta chains associated with HLA were more clonally expanded than others that were equally common. For most TCR sequences rarity was the rule, although some public TCRs occurred in many donors.

About this clone: Antigen specificity is unknown.

The clonotype comes from a male donor in good health and CMV-seropositive. V and J are TRBV30 and TRBJ1-1; TRBD1 might be the D (6 bases). Sequenced sample: PBMCs. Here the CDR3 DNA reads TGTGCCTGGAGCTTTGGGGGGGGGCCTGAAGCTTTCTTT. This encodes CAWSFGGGPEAFF.